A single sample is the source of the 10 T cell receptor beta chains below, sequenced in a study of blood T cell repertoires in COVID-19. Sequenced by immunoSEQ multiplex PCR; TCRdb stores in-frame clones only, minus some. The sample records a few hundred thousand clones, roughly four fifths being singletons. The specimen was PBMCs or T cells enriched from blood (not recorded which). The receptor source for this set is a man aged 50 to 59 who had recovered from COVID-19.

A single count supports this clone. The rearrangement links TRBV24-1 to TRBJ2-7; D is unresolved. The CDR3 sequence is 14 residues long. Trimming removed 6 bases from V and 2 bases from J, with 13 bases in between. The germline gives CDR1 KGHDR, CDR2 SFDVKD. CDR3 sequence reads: CATSPSVVPYEQYF. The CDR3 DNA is TGTGCCACCAGTCCGTCGGTGGTACCCTACGAGCAGTACTTC.

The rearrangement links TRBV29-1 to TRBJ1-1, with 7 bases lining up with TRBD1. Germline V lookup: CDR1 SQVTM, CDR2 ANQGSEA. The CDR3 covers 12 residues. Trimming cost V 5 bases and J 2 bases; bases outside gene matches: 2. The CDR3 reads CSVRDRNTEAFF. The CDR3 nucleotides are TGCAGCGTTAGGGACAGAAACACTGAAGCTTTCTTT.

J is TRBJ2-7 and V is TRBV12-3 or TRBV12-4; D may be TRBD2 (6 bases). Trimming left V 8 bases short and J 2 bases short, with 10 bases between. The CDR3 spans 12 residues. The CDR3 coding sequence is TGTGCCAGCGGCGGGACGACCTACGAGCAGTACTTC. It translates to CASGGTTYEQYF.

The CDR3 here is CATSRVLAGGGDTQYF. The CDR3 coding sequence is TGTGCCACCAGCAGAGTGTTAGCGGGGGGAGGGGATACGCAGTATTTT. The chain couples TRBV15 to TRBJ2-3; TRBD2 matches at 10 bases. The length of the CDR3 is 16 residues. V lost 1 base to trimming and J lost 6 bases; unmatched junction nucleotides: 7. Germline V gives CDR1 LNHNV, CDR2 YYDKDF (reference sequence).

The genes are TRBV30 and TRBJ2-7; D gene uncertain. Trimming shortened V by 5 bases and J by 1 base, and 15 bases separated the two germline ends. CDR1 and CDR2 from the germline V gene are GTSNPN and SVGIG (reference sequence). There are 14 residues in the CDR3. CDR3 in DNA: TGTGCCTGGTCTGCCCCGGTAGAGTCCTACGAGCAGTACTTC. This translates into CAWSAPVESYEQYF.

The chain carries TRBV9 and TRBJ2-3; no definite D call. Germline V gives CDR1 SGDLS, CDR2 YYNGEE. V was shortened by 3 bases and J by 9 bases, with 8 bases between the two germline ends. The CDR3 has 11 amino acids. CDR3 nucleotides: TGTGCCAGCAGCGACGGTCGCACGCAGTATTTT. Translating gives CASSDGRTQYF.

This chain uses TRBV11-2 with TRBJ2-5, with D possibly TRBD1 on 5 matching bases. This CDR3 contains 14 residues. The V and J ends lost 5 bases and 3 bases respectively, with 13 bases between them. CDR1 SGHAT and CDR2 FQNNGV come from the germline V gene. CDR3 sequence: CASSDRGQKETQYF. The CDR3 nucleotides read TGTGCCAGCAGCGATAGGGGTCAGAAAGAGACCCAGTACTTC.

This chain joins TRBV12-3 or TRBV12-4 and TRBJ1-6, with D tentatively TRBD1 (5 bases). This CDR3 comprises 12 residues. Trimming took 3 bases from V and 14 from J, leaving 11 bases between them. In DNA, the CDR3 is TGTGCCAGCAGTTTCAGGGAGGTAGCCCTCCACTTT. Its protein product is CASSFREVALHF.

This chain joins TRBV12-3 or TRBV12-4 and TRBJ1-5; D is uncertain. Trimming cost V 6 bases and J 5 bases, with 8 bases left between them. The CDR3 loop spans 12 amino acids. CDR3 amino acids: CASREEYQPQHF. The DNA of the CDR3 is TGTGCCAGCAGAGAAGAGTATCAGCCCCAGCATTTT.

CDR3 in amino acids: CASSDRGGSYGYTF. In DNA form, the CDR3 reads TGTGCCAGCTCTGACAGGGGCGGTTCGTATGGCTACACCTTC. The rearrangement uses TRBV6-5 and TRBJ1-2, with TRBD1 matching 8 bases. The CDR3 is 14 residues long. Germline V gives CDR1 MNHEY, CDR2 SVGAGI. Unmatched junction bases numbered 10, after V lost 8 bases and J lost 5 bases.